These 27 T cell receptor beta chains originate from one sample sequenced in a study of T cell changes during pregnancy in multiple sclerosis. TCRdb's table, derived via immunoSEQ multiplex PCR, lists solely in-frame clones and lacks some. The table shows approximately 59,000 clones, with about 90% occurring only once. This sample comprised peripheral blood, obtained in the third trimester of pregnancy. These receptors originate from a female donor in good health, enrolled as a control in a pregnancy study.

The chain couples TRBV6-5 to TRBJ1-2; 10 nucleotides line up with TRBD1. With V trimmed by 7 bases and J by 6 bases, 5 bases remained unmatched. Germline-derived CDR1 and CDR2 are MNHEY and SVGAGI. CDR3 length: 13 residues. In DNA form, the CDR3 reads TGTGCCAGCAAACAGACAGGGGGCCATGGCTACACCTTC. It specifies CASKQTGGHGYTF.

The sample holds a few counts of this clone. The V gene is TRBV7-9, the J gene TRBJ1-2; TRBD1 aligns across 12 bases. CDR1 and CDR2 from the germline V gene are SEHNR and FQNEAQ (reference sequence). Losses at the gene ends were 6 bases for V and 9 bases for J; bases not matched to a gene: 5. This CDR3 has 13 residues. The CDR3 region is CASRDGTGGSYTF. The CDR3 DNA reads as TGTGCCAGCAGGGACGGGACAGGGGGCAGCTACACCTTC. The whole variable domain, remainder taken from reference TRBV7-9 and TRBJ1-2, is DTGVSQNPRHKITKRGQNVTFRCDPISEHNRLYWYRQTLGQGPEFLTYFQNEAQLEKSRLLSDRFSAERPKGSFSTLEIQRTEQGDSAMYLCASRDGTGGSYTFGSGTRLTVV.

This clone came up once. The chain uses TRBV4-1 and TRBJ2-1, with D possibly TRBD2 on 6 matching bases. V lost 3 bases and J 2 bases, leaving 11 bases between the germline ends. The CDR3 consists of 15 residues. Germline CDR1 and CDR2: MGHRA and YSYEKL. The CDR3 protein is CASSQGRGAYNEQFF. The DNA for the CDR3 is TGCGCCAGCAGCCAGGGGCGCGGGGCCTACAATGAGCAGTTCTTC.

This clone showed up just once. The CDR3 coding sequence is TGTGCCAGCAGCCTTGAGGCGGCCACCCGATTCACAGATACGCAGTATTTT. Residues: CASSLEAATRFTDTQYF. The V and J genes are TRBV7-3 and TRBJ2-3; D remains unclear. CDR1 is SGHTA, CDR2 FQGTGA, per germline. V lost 5 bases and J lost 2, with 20 bases in between. This CDR3 spans 17 amino acids.

The chain combines TRBV4-2 with TRBJ2-7, with TRBD2 identical over 7 bases. The CDR3 runs 17 residues. V trimming: 1 base; J trimming: 0 bases; junction bases outside the gene matches: 9. In germline, CDR1 is LGHNA, CDR2 YNFKEQ. The CDR3 DNA reads TGTGCCAGCAGCCAAGTTCCAGCGGGGCCAATCTCCTACGAGCAGTACTTC. Protein: CASSQVPAGPISYEQYF.

With regard to this clone: Other DNA sequences of this sample code for an identical CDR3. The chain carries TRBV30 and TRBJ2-7, with D maybe TRBD2 (5 bases). The CDR3 runs 14 residues. Germline CDR1 reads GTSNPN; CDR2 reads SVGIG (reference sequence). V lost 0 bases and J lost 0, with 9 bases in between. The CDR3 bases are TGTGCCTGGAGTGTAGGAGGAGTCTCCTACGAGCAGTACTTC. Translated: CAWSVGGVSYEQYF.

The gene calls are TRBV28 and TRBJ2-7, with D tentatively TRBD2 (5 bases). The CDR3 has 14 residues. Germline V gene lookup returns CDR1 MDHEN and CDR2 SYDVKM. The V and J ends lost 3 bases and 8 bases respectively, with 17 bases between them. In DNA form, the CDR3 reads TGTGCCAGCAGTTTTGCAGCCGGGGTTGGCAAGCAGTACTTC. Amino acids: CASSFAAGVGKQYF. Based on the CDR3 plus reference TRBV28 and TRBJ2-7, the full variable domain is DVKVTQSSRYLVKRTGEKVFLECVQDMDHENMFWYRQDPGLGLRLIYFSYDVKMKEKGDIPEGYSVSREKKERFSLILESASTNQTSMYLCASSFAAGVGKQYFGPGTRLTVT.

The CDR3 DNA reads TGTGCCAGCAGTCCCTCCTCTTTAGACTTAGTGGGAAACACCATATATTTT. It encodes CASSPSSLDLVGNTIYF. V and J are TRBV28 and TRBJ1-3; no definite D call. V lost 5 bases and J lost 4, with 21 bases in between. CDR3 length: 17 residues. Germline V gene lookup returns CDR1 MDHEN and CDR2 SYDVKM.

The chain carries TRBV19 and TRBJ1-5; no reliable D call. CDR1 is LNHDA and CDR2 is SQIVND in the germline V gene (reference sequence). The CDR3 has 13 residues. V shed 0 bases and J shed 7 bases, with 7 bases lying between them. This CDR3 reads CASSIETVQPQHF. In DNA, the CDR3 is TGTGCCAGTAGTATAGAAACAGTCCAGCCCCAGCATTTT.

The J gene is TRBJ2-7, the V gene TRBV5-4; D gene unclear. Per germline, CDR1 SGHNT and CDR2 YYREEE (reference sequence). This CDR3 has 13 amino acids. Trimming removed 0 bases at V and 4 bases at J, with 8 bases between. The CDR3 sequence is CASSLDILYEQYF. CDR3 nucleotide sequence: TGTGCCAGCAGCTTGGACATTTTATACGAGCAGTACTTC.

The CDR3 bases are TGTGCCAGCAGTGAGCCCGACAGATATTATGGCTACACCTTC. It translates to CASSEPDRYYGYTF. The V and J genes are TRBV25-1 and TRBJ1-2; D is possibly TRBD1 (5 bases). The V and J ends lost 3 bases and 5 bases respectively, with 13 bases between them. Germline assignment: CDR1 MGHDK and CDR2 SYGVNS. The CDR3 is made up of 14 amino acids.

The rearrangement uses TRBV9 and TRBJ2-6; a possible D gene is TRBD1 (6 bases). CDR3 length: 15 residues. The germline V and J ends were trimmed by 0 bases and 2 bases, with 6 bases remaining between them. CDR1 SGDLS and CDR2 YYNGEE come from the germline V gene. CDR3 sequence: CASSVEGAGANVLTF. The CDR3 DNA sequence: TGTGCCAGCAGCGTAGAGGGGGCTGGGGCCAACGTCCTGACTTTC. The whole variable domain, filled in from reference TRBV9 and TRBJ2-6, reads DSGVTQTPKHLITATGQRVTLRCSPRSGDLSVYWYQQSLDQGLQFLIQYYNGEERAKGNILERFSAQQFPDLHSELNLSSLELGDSALYFCASSVEGAGANVLTFGAGSRLTVL.

This clone is a singleton in its sample. The chain uses TRBV6-4 and TRBJ2-3, with a possible D match to TRBD2 (5 bases). The V end was cut by 2 bases, the J end by 6 bases, with 15 bases between. CDR3 length equals 15 residues. Germline values: CDR1 MRHNA, CDR2 SNTAGT. The CDR3 spells CASSDEADGSDTQYF. As DNA, the CDR3 is TGTGCCAGCAGTGACGAAGCGGACGGGTCGGATACGCAGTATTTT.

The chain links TRBV28 to TRBJ2-6; D remains ambiguous. This CDR3 spans 15 amino acids. Germline CDR1 MDHEN, CDR2 SYDVKM. Deletions cut 8 bases from V and 2 bases from J, with 13 bases between. CDR3 in amino acids: CASVPRLAGANVLTF. The CDR3 DNA follows: TGTGCCAGCGTCCCTCGGTTGGCTGGGGCCAACGTCCTGACTTTC.

The J gene is TRBJ2-3, the V gene TRBV7-2; D may be TRBD2 (5 bases). CDR3 length equals 15 residues. Looked up from germline, CDR1 is SGHTA and CDR2 is FQGNSA. Trimming took 7 bases from V and 1 from J, leaving 15 bases between them. This CDR3 reads CASTKRAEGTDTQYF. The CDR3 DNA follows: TGTGCCAGCACAAAGAGGGCGGAGGGCACAGATACGCAGTATTTT.

The chain carries TRBV4-2 and TRBJ2-1; TRBD2 matches at 14 bases. V lost 3 bases to trimming and J lost 7 bases; unmatched junction nucleotides: 11. This CDR3 is 18 amino acids long. Germline-derived CDR1 and CDR2 are LGHNA and YNFKEQ. The CDR3 reads CASSQGATSGGAGNEQFF. CDR3 DNA sequence: TGTGCCAGCAGCCAGGGAGCGACTAGCGGGGGGGCCGGGAATGAGCAGTTCTTC.

The V gene is TRBV5-1, the J gene TRBJ2-2, with D perhaps matching TRBD2 (6 bases). With 3 bases removed from V and 0 bases from J, the gap between germline ends came to 9 bases. Germline CDR1 SGHRS, CDR2 YFSETQ. This CDR3 is built from 15 residues. CDR3 region: CASSSASANTGELFF. In DNA form, the CDR3 reads TGCGCCAGCAGCTCGGCTAGCGCGAACACCGGGGAGCTGTTTTTT.

This sequence joins TRBV4-3 and TRBJ1-5; 7 bases agree with TRBD1. The germline gives CDR1 LGHNA, CDR2 YSLEER. The CDR3 has 16 residues. With 1 base clipped from V and 4 bases from J, the junction kept 7 bases outside the gene matches. CDR3 protein: CASSQGLDRANQPQHF. The CDR3 DNA reads TGCGCCAGCAGCCAAGGTCTTGACAGGGCTAATCAGCCCCAGCATTTT.

The chain joins TRBV2 to TRBJ2-2; perhaps TRBD1 as D (7 bases). There are 15 residues in the CDR3. The V and J ends lost 7 bases and 0 bases respectively, with 12 bases between them. Germline V gene lookup returns CDR1 SNHLY and CDR2 FYNNEI. In DNA, the CDR3 is TGTGCCAGCAAGGGCGGGACAGCGAACACCGGGGAGCTGTTTTTT. Translated, it gives CASKGGTANTGELFF.

The V gene is TRBV5-8, the J gene TRBJ1-1; 9 bases line up with TRBD1. Germline loops: CDR1 SGHTS, CDR2 YDEGEE. CDR3 length equals 15 residues. V shed 0 bases and J 0 bases; nucleotides not matched to a gene: 0. The CDR3 bases are TGTGCCAGCAGCTTGGGGGACAGGGTGAACACTGAAGCTTTCTTT. Amino acids: CASSLGDRVNTEAFF. Based on the CDR3 plus reference TRBV5-8 and TRBJ1-1, the full variable domain is EAGVTQSPTHLIKTRGQQATLRCSPISGHTSVYWYQQALGLGLQFLLWYDEGEERNRGNFPPRFSGRQFPNYSSELNVNALELEDSALYLCASSLGDRVNTEAFFGQGTRLTVV.

The J gene is TRBJ2-5, the V gene TRBV5-8; 9 nucleotides agree with TRBD1. J lost 7 bases, V lost 4 bases, and 11 bases had no gene match. Per germline, CDR1 SGHTS and CDR2 YDEGEE. This CDR3 comprises 15 residues. The CDR3 is CASSVAGTGYATQYF. The CDR3 DNA sequence: TGTGCCAGCAGCGTGGCCGGGACAGGGTATGCGACCCAGTACTTC.

The chain has TRBV7-9 and TRBJ1-4; 9 nucleotides line up with TRBD1. The germline V gene encodes CDR1 SEHNR and CDR2 FQNEAQ (reference sequence). The V segment lost 5 bases and the J segment 10 bases; nucleotides outside the gene matches: 11. The length of the CDR3 is 15 residues. The CDR3 here is CASSLPGQGDRKLFF. The CDR3 bases are TGTGCCAGCAGCCTCCCGGGACAGGGAGATCGAAAACTGTTTTTT.

V is TRBV7-9 and J is TRBJ1-2; D might be TRBD1 (5 bases). Germline V gene lookup returns CDR1 SEHNR and CDR2 FQNEAQ (reference sequence). This CDR3 region has 14 residues. V gave up 7 bases and J gave up 2 bases, with 14 bases separating them. CDR3 coding DNA: TGTGCCAGCACTCGCCAGGGAGGGAACTATGGCTACACCTTC. Amino acids: CASTRQGGNYGYTF. The whole variable domain, remainder taken from reference TRBV7-9 and TRBJ1-2, is DTGVSQNPRHKITKRGQNVTFRCDPISEHNRLYWYRQTLGQGPEFLTYFQNEAQLEKSRLLSDRFSAERPKGSFSTLEIQRTEQGDSAMYLCASTRQGGNYGYTFGSGTRLTVV.

The chain has TRBV9 and TRBJ1-1; D might be TRBD1 (5 bases). Germline lookup yields CDR1 SGDLS and CDR2 YYNGEE. The CDR3 extends over 14 amino acids. V dropped 6 bases and J dropped 2 bases, with 14 bases sitting between them. The CDR3 is CASTKQGGNTEAFF. The CDR3 bases are TGTGCCAGCACGAAGCAGGGTGGAAACACTGAAGCTTTCTTT.

The CDR3 bases are TGTGCCAGCAGCTTGGCAACCGGGACAGGGCCCTTGCAGTACTTC. Residues: CASSLATGTGPLQYF. This sequence joins TRBV5-5 and TRBJ2-7, with 9 bases that match TRBD1. CDR1 is SGHKS and CDR2 is YYEKEE in the germline V gene (reference sequence). With V trimmed by 0 bases and J by 9 bases, 10 bases remained unmatched. The CDR3 loop spans 15 amino acids. The full variable domain, its missing parts supplied by reference TRBV5-5 and TRBJ2-7, is DAGVTQSPTHLIKTRGQQVTLRCSPISGHKSVSWYQQVLGQGPQFIFQYYEKEERGRGNFPDRFSARQFPNYSSELNVNALLLGDSALYLCASSLATGTGPLQYFGPGTRLTVT.

The chain has TRBV2 and TRBJ2-7, with 8 bases fitting TRBD1. CDR1 SNHLY and CDR2 FYNNEI come from the germline V gene. With V trimmed by 2 bases and J by 3 bases, 3 bases remained unmatched. CDR3 length equals 14 residues. The CDR3 reads CASSERTGSYEQYF. The CDR3 DNA reads TGTGCCAGCAGTGAAAGGACAGGGAGCTACGAGCAGTACTTC.

The rearrangement links TRBV19 to TRBJ1-5, with TRBD1 as a possible D gene (6 bases). Per the germline V gene, CDR1 is LNHDA and CDR2 is SQIVND (reference sequence). The CDR3 sequence is 14 residues long. The V end lost 8 bases, the J end lost 5 bases, and 16 bases lay between the germline ends. The CDR3 nucleotides read TGTGCCAGTTCCTTGGGGGGGGCTGATCAGCCCCAGCATTTT. Protein sequence: CASSLGGADQPQHF.